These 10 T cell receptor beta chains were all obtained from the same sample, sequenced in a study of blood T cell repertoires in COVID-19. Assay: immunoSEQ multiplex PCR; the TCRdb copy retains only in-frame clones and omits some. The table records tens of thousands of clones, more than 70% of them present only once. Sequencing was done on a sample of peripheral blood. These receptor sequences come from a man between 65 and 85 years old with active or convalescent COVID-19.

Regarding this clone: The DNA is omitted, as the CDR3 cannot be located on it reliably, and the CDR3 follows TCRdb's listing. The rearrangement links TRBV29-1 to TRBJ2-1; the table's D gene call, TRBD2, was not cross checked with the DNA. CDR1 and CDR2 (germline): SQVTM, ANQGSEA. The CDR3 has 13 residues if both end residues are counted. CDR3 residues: CSVAFGTAGGEFF.

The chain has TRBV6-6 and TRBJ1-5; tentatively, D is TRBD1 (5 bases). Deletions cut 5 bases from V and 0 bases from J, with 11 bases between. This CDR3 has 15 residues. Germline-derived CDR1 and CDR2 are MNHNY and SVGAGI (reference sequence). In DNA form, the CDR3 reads TGTGCCAGCAGTCTTGACAGTCCTAGCAATCAGCCCCAGCATTTT. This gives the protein CASSLDSPSNQPQHF.

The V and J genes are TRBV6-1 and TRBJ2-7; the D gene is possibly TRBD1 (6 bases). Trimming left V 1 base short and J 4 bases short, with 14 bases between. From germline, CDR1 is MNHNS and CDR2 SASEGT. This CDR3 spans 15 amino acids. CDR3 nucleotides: TGTGCCAGCAGTGAAGTTCCAGGGGCAGGGTACGAGCAGTACTTC. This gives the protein CASSEVPGAGYEQYF.

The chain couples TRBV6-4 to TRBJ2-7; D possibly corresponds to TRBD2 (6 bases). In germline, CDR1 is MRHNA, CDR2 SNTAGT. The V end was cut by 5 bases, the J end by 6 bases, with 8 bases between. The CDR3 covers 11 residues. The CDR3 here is CASSPGGEQYF. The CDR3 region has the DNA TGTGCCAGCAGTCCCGGGGGCGAGCAGTACTTC.

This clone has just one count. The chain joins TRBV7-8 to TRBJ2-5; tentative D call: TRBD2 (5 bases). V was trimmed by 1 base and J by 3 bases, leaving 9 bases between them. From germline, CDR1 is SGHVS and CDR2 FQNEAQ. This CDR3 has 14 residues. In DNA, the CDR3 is TGTGCCAGCAGCTTAGGGCGGGTTAAAGAGACCCAGTACTTC. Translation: CASSLGRVKETQYF.

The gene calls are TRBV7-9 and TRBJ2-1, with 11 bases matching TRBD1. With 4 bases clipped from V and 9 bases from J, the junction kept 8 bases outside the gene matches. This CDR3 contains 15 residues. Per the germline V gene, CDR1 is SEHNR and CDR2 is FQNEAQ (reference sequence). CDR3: CASSSGTGGRAEQFF. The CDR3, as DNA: TGTGCCAGCAGCTCCGGGACAGGGGGTCGAGCTGAGCAGTTCTTC.

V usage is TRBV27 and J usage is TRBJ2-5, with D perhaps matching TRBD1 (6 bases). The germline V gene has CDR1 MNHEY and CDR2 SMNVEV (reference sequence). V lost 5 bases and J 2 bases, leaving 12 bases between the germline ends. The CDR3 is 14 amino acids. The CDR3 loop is CASSQVDRQETQYF. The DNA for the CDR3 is TGTGCCAGCAGTCAAGTGGACAGACAAGAGACCCAGTACTTC.

CDR3 in amino acids: CASSLDRGGVQYF. For the CDR3, the DNA is TGTGCCAGCAGCCTGGACAGGGGGGGGGTCCAGTACTTC. V is TRBV11-2 and J is TRBJ2-5, with TRBD1 matching over 10 bases. The CDR3 is 13 residues long. Germline loops: CDR1 SGHAT, CDR2 FQNNGV. With 5 bases clipped from V and 10 bases from J, the junction kept 7 bases outside the gene matches.

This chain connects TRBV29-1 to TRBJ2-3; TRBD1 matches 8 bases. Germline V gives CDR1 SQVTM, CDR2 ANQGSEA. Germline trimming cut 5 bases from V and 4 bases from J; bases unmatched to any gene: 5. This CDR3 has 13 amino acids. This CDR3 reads CSVRTGFADTQYF. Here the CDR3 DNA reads TGCAGCGTTAGGACAGGGTTTGCAGATACGCAGTATTTT.

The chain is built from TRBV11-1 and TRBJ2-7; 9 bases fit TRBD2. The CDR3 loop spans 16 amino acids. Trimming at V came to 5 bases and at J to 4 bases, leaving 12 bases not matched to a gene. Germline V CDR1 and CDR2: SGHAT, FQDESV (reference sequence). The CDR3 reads CASSPDLAGPTYEQYF. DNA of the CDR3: TGTGCCAGCAGCCCCGATCTAGCGGGGCCAACGTACGAGCAGTACTTC. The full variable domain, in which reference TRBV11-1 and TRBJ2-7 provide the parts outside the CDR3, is EAEVAQSPRYKITEKSQAVAFWCDPISGHATLYWYRQILGQGPELLVQFQDESVVDDSQLPKDRFSAERLKGVDSTLKIQPAELGDSAMYLCASSPDLAGPTYEQYFGPGTRLTVT.